The subject of this entry is one T cell receptor (beta chain). Its antigen is still unknown. Base qualities are not recorded, but no much larger clone differs from it by a single base. These data originate in a study of beta chain features in type 1 diabetes (dated by TCRdb to 2017 to 2018). Notes on the research overall: Mean age, gender distribution, total cell number and subset yield did not differ between patients and healthy donors. A total of about 110,000,000 sorted cells were examined across all samples, and a strong correlation was observed between cell number per subset and RNA yield. The study compared TCRB repertoires of sorted circulating CD4+ T cell subsets between recently diagnosed type 1 diabetes patients and matched healthy donors. Naive and central memory subsets were obtained from all 28 donors, but regulatory and stem cell-like memory subsets were isolated from only 8 patients and roughly eight healthy donors.

Unmatched junction bases come to 13, with V trimmed by 4 bases and J by 10 bases. CDR1 PRHDT and CDR2 FYEKMQ are derived from the germline V gene (reference sequence). The CDR3 has 14 amino acids, counting the end cysteine and phenylalanine. The read is trimmed to its CDR3 DNA, 42 bases read in frame from base 1. Each donor gave one peripheral blood draw, averaging approximately 0.12 L, which was collected into heparinised tubes. Using a panel that included CD45RO, CCR7, CD25, CD127, CD95 and CD27, naive, central memory, regulatory and stem cell-like memory CD4+ T cells were sorted on a BD FACSAria II. All sorted populations exceeded 98% purity. PBMCs were isolated right away by Lymphoprep density gradient centrifugation and were stained directly, without culture. So that batch effects would be minimized, each experiment stained and sorted samples in pairs, pairing one healthy donor with one patient.

The full study reports these points: Type 1 diabetes patients showed a moderate but significant shortening of TCRB CDR3 length in all four CD4+ subsets. Because cDNA was sequenced instead of genomic DNA, activated cells with high expression could be over-represented, although the groups did not differ in activation or CD3 levels. Naive, central memory and regulatory TCRB repertoires appeared more similar among patients than among healthy donors. HLA sub-analyses involved small numbers of individuals, so any influence of HLA type on TCRB rearrangement remained unresolved. Shorter templates might be favored by PCR, yet because patient and control samples were amplified and corrected together, any such skew would affect both groups equally. Patients with type 1 diabetes made fewer insertions and deleted more nucleotides at VDJ recombination sites, implying thymic rearrangement abnormalities.

All of the isolated RNA was reverse transcribed with the High Capacity cDNA Reverse Transcription Kit, so expressed TCRB transcripts were sequenced. Deep immunoSEQ sequencing was performed on naive, central memory and regulatory T cell samples, with an average of around 3.5 million total reads per sample. After sorted cells were lysed in RLT buffer, RNA was extracted with DNase-treated RNeasy Micro or Mini kits, with the choice depending on cell number. Each cell subset was processed separately to prevent cross-contamination, with patient and healthy donor samples processed together. The immunoSEQ multiplex PCR was used to amplify TCRB sequences from cDNA, generating 87-bp fragments that spanned the CDR3 region. The amplicons were sequenced using the Illumina HiSeq platform. In the paper's pipeline: Synthetic template baselines were used to correct PCR bias computationally, reads within Hamming distance 2 were collapsed together, and singletons that could not be merged were discarded. Reads were aligned against IMGT so that V, D and J genes, CDR3 length and insertions or deletions at six rearrangement sites could be assigned. Clonotype counts were normalized to sorted cell number within each subset before computing true diversity and Gini coefficients with the tcR R package. The overlap coefficient, calculated on TCRB nucleotide sequences, was used to quantify repertoire sharing. As a proxy for the pre-selection repertoire, out-of-frame TCRB sequences from naive cells were analyzed. TCRdb took this table from immuneACCESS and kept in-frame rearrangements with V and J called. Such tables lack part of the clones; where checked against another copy, unresolved V genes explain under half of the gap, and the rest is unexplained. The V and J calls and clone size come from that table; D and trimming were worked out from the DNA. The sample table contains 250,000 to 300,000 clones; only one count was recorded for approximately 25% of them. Roughly 0.011% of the sample is taken by the ten largest.

The sample was naive CD4+ T cells from blood. What the cell subset or site label conveys for this sample: true naive CD4+ T cells. This clonotype was obtained from a young woman with type 1 diabetes. Rearrangement joined TRBV13 to TRBJ2-7, and 7 junction bases match TRBD1. The CDR3 reads CASSSSVTHRGQYF. The bases read TGTGCCAGCAGCTCCTCCGTAACCCACAGGGGTCAGTACTTC.